This TCR beta chain originates from a study of cytomegalovirus exposure and HLA in healthy donors. Study context: Unique TCR beta sequences numbering about 100 million came from about 179 million T cells in an earlier analysis.

The study's findings and limits: Fewer N-insertions (relative to the 666-donor mean) were reportedly seen in an Asian-associated ancestry cluster in a later analysis. The authors enumerated roughly 160 TCR beta chains as linked to cytomegalovirus. With high specificity and sensitivity, the classifier reportedly diagnosed cytomegalovirus status.

Worth noting for this clone: Its antigen is undetermined.

V was pared by 6 bases and J by 6 bases, with 20 bases between. The CDR3 extends over 15 amino acids. The V gene's germline CDR1 is MDHEN and CDR2 SYDVKM. Vbeta (60) and Jbeta (13) primers were used in the PCR. Sequencing was performed with immunoSEQ multiplex PCR; in TCRdb, only in-frame clones are kept and a portion is missing. The sample includes more than 150,000 clones, more than 70% of them seen just once. The V call is TRBV28, the J call TRBJ1-2, with D possibly TRBD1 on 5 matching bases. The receptor's source is a boy aged 10-17 years in good health and CMV-seronegative. The material sequenced was PBMCs. CDR3: CASSPPGAGPHGYTF. In DNA, the CDR3 is TGTGCCAGCAGCCCACCTGGGGCGGGACCCCATGGCTACACCTTC.